This T cell receptor (beta chain) was observed in a study of T cells after yellow fever vaccination (dated by TCRdb to about 2019). Study-wide context: The SMART-Seq v4 Ultra Low Input RNA kit was used to prepare libraries from fractions with low cell numbers. Bulk TCR alpha and beta repertoires were sequenced longitudinally to track T-cell clones before and after primary and booster YFV17D yellow fever vaccination. The cohort comprised two healthy male donors, one aged 18 to 30 and one aged 30 to 40 years. Blood samples were taken at several timepoints before and after primary and secondary immunization, and bulk PBMC replicates and cell subsets were isolated. The study at large found these results: FACS-sorted repertoires could contain abundant contaminating clonotypes from the bulk population, so computational filtering was required. Because only two donors were included in the study, the extent to which the findings can be generalized is limited. The secondary T-cell response was found to be weaker but faster than the primary response, with a peak reached on day 5 rather than on day 15. A small fraction of clonotypes appeared in both the CD4 and CD8 compartments, likely as a result of convergent recombination. Most clones expanded after primary vaccination (around 96% of CD4 and roughly 88% of CD8) were re-detected after the booster, suggesting that broad memory maintenance occurred.

TCR cDNA was synthesized by 5'RACE template switching, which introduced a universal primer site and unique molecular identifiers. Priming for cDNA synthesis came from both the TCR alpha and TCR beta constant segments. Library amplification involved two PCR steps, and the second step added sample barcodes and sequencing adapters. Sequencing of libraries was performed on Illumina HiSeq 2500 (2x100 bp) or NovaSeq (2x150 bp). The original methods were these. MIGEC was used to demultiplex reads and collapse the reads into UMI consensus sequences, and MiXCR was used for V(D)J alignment. Using edgeR on replicate PBMC samples, clonotypes were called vaccine-responding if FDR was below 0.01 and the log2 fold change was above 5 up to day 15. CD4 or CD8 identity was assigned to each bulk clonotype according to whether the clonotype was present at higher abundance in the sequenced CD4 repertoire or the sequenced CD8 repertoire. TCRdb applied fastp at Q25 and MiXCR to the public reads, then kept only in-frame beta chains. Under each unique CDR3 protein, matching rows form one entry showing the most common genes and DNA. These V and J calls originate from TCRdb's pipeline instead of the authors' own analysis. A total of around 350,000 distinct CDR3 sequences appear in this sample, approximately 6% of them only once. Over 14% of the sample is taken by the ten largest.

The trim is 3 bases for V and 5 bases for J, with a gap of 10 bases between the germline ends. Including the terminal cysteine and phenylalanine, the CDR3 comprises 14 residues. The CDR3 DNA has 42 bases and is translated from base 1. Taken from the germline V gene, the CDR1 and CDR2 loops are ENHRY and SYGVKD. What the treatment or condition label conveys for this sample: live attenuated yellow fever vaccine strain. Two biological replicates of bulk PBMCs were collected at each blood-draw timepoint. PBMCs were isolated from peripheral blood using a standard Ficoll-Paque protocol. TriZol was used to extract RNA from bulk PBMCs, from CD4 and CD8 fractions, and from dextramer-positive and dextramer-negative fractions. This clonotype occurred many times. Its antigen remains undetermined. No base quality information exists; no much larger clone differs at one position.

The sample was PBMCs, taken 5 days after the yellow fever booster vaccination. This TCR was sampled from a man aged 25 to 45 who received the YFV17D yellow fever vaccine. The rearranged segments are TRBV10-3 and TRBJ1-4; the D gene identity is not certain. CDR3 region: CAISESEWNEKLFF. The nucleotide sequence is given as TGTGCCATCAGTGAATCGGAATGGAATGAAAAACTGTTTTTT.